Listed below are T cell receptor beta chains from one sample, sequenced in a study of blood T cell repertoires in COVID-19. Method: immunoSEQ multiplex PCR; TCRdb's copy keeps in-frame clones and lacks some. The table includes about 150,000 clones, roughly nine tenths detected once. Sequences were obtained from peripheral blood. Every receptor here comes from a woman aged 35 to 49 with acute or convalescent COVID-19. Each CDR3 is given with its conserved first and last residue. D genes are given only for firm matches. The listing skips clone size in some rows; elsewhere it reads once, few, many or a size class.

TRBJ2-7 TRBV18 . TRBD1 TGTGCCAGCTCACCAGAGACAGGGTCATTCTACGAGCAGTACTTC CASSPETGSFYEQYF
TRBJ2-5 TRBV7-9 . TRBD1 TGTGCCAGCAGCAGAGAAGGGACAGGCCAAGAGACCCAGTACTTC CASSREGTGQETQYF
TRBJ2-2 TRBV11-2 . TRBD2 TGTGCCAGCAGCTCACTAGCGGGGGCGGCCGGGGAGCTGTTTTTT CASSSLAGAAGELFF
TRBJ2-7 TRBV29-1 . TRBD1 TGCAGCGTTGGGCAGGGGGCTTACGAGCAGTACTTC CSVGQGAYEQYF
TRBJ2-5 TRBV2 . TRBD1 TGTGCCAGCAGTCAGGACAGGGGCTCGCAAGAGACCCAGTACTTC CASSQDRGSQETQYF
TRBJ2-7 TRBV29-1 . . TGCAGCGTTAGCCAGGGATACGAGCAGTACTTC CSVSQGYEQYF
TRBJ1-3 TRBV7-2 . . TGTGCCAGCAGCCCCCCTTCCGGGGGTTGGGGAAACACCATATATTTT CASSPPSGGWGNTIYF
TRBJ1-5 TRBV7-9 . TRBD1 TGTGCCAGCAGCCGACAGGGCGGACAGCCCCAGCATTTT CASSRQGGQPQHF
TRBJ2-7 TRBV16 . . TGTGCCAGCAGTCTGGGGGGACCTTCCTACGAGCAGTACTTC CASSLGGPSYEQYF
TRBJ2-7 TRBV6-5 . TRBD2 TGTGCCAGCAGGGGGACTAGCGACTCCTACGAGCAGTACTTC CASRGTSDSYEQYF
TRBJ2-2 TRBV19 . . TGTGCCAGTACTAGGACAAGGGCCAACACCGGGGAGCTGTTTTTT CASTRTRANTGELFF
TRBJ1-4 TRBV18 . . TGTGCCAGCTCACCACCGTTGGGCCCGGGGGAAAAACTGTTTTTT CASSPPLGPGEKLFF
TRBJ2-6 TRBV24-1 . . TGTGCCACCAGTGATTACCAGAACGTCCTGACTTTC CATSDYQNVLTF
TRBJ2-2 TRBV6-4 . TRBD2 TGTGCCAGCAGTGAGAGTAGCGGGAGCACCGGGGAGCTGTTTTTT CASSESSGSTGELFF
TRBJ2-3 TRBV5-1 . . TGCGCCAGCAGCTTGTCCCCACTCACAGATACGCAGTATTTT CASSLSPLTDTQYF
TRBJ1-1 TRBV2 few . TGTGCCAGCAGTACGGCGGAGAGGGCTGAAGCTTTCTTT CASSTAERAEAFF
TRBJ2-1 TRBV28 . TRBD1 TGTGCCAGCAGTTCCCGGGACAGCGACGGCAGCGAGCAGTTCTTC CASSSRDSDGSEQFF
TRBJ1-3 TRBV9 . TRBD1 TGTGCCAGCAGCGGGTGGGGACAGCTCTCTGGAAACACCATATATTTT CASSGWGQLSGNTIYF
TRBJ2-7 TRBV10-3 once TRBD2 TGTGCCATCCGTGGGACTAGCGGGAATGACGAGCAGTACTTC CAIRGTSGNDEQYF
TRBJ2-4 TRBV5-6 . . TGTGCCAGCAGCTCGGACATTAAAAACATTCAGTACTTC CASSSDIKNIQYF
TRBJ1-5 TRBV6-5 . TRBD1 TGTGCCAGCACCGACGGGACAGCCGGGCAACCCCAGCATTTT CASTDGTAGQPQHF
TRBJ1-2 TRBV5-1 . TRBD1 TGCGCCAGCTTTTCCCGGGACAGCTATGGCTACACCTTC CASFSRDSYGYTF
TRBJ2-7 TRBV5-4 few . TGTGCCAGCAGCCCATCTGGAGGCTACGAGCAGTACTTC CASSPSGGYEQYF
TRBJ1-2 TRBV7-2 . TRBD1 TGTGCCAGCAGCTTAGCGCTTGGGGCCGGGACAGGTCATGGCTACACCTTC CASSLALGAGTGHGYTF
TRBJ2-3 TRBV5-4 . TRBD2 TGTGCCAGCAGCTTGCGTCGGCGGGGGGGTGCGGATACGCAGTATTTT CASSLRRRGGADTQYF
TRBJ1-3 TRBV3-1/TRBV3-2 . TRBD1 TGTGCCAGCAGTCGGGGACAGGCCTCCGCGGGAAACACCATATATTTT CASSRGQASAGNTIYF
TRBJ1-1 TRBV4-2 . TRBD1 TGTGCCAGCAGCCAAGTTTTTGGGGACAGGGTGGAGGTGAACACTGAAGCTTTCTTT CASSQVFGDRVEVNTEAFF